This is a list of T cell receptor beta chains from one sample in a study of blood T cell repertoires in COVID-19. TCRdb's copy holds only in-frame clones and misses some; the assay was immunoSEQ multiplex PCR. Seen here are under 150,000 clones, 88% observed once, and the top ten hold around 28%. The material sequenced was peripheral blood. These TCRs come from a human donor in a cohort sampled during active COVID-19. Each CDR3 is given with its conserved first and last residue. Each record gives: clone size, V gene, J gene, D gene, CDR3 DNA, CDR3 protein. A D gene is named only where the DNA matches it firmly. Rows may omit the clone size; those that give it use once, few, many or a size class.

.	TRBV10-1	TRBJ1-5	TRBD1	TGCGCCAGCAGTCATGACAGGGGGCTTCAGCCCCAGCATTTT	CASSHDRGLQPQHF
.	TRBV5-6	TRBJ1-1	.	TGTGCCAGCAGCTTGGGACCCCGGGTGGCGGACACTGAAGCTTTCTTT	CASSLGPRVADTEAFF
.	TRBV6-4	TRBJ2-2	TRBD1	TGTGCCAGCAGAGGACAGGGCGGGGTCGACACCGGGGAGCTGTTTTTT	CASRGQGGVDTGELFF
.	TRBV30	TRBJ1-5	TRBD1	TGTGCCACCGGACAGGGCTGGCAGCCCCAGCATTTT	CATGQGWQPQHF
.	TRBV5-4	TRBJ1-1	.	TGTGCCAGCAGAAGAGAACCCTCGGTCGCCACTGAAGCTTTCTTT	CASRREPSVATEAFF
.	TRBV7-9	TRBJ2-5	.	TGTGCCAGCAGCTTAGGACCCCGCAGGCCGGAGACCCAGTACTTC	CASSLGPRRPETQYF
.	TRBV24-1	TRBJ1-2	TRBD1	TGTGCCACCAGTGACCCCGGGACAGTCTATGGCTACACCTTC	CATSDPGTVYGYTF
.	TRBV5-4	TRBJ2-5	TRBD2	TGTGCCAGCAGCTCGGTGGGGACTAGCGGGGCCTGGGGGACCCAGTACTTC	CASSSVGTSGAWGTQYF
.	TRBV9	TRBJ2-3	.	TGTGCCAGCAGCGTAGCACAGTACACAGATACGCAGTATTTT	CASSVAQYTDTQYF
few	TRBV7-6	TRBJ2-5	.	TGTGCCAGCAGCGCCCCCCAGTTGGAGACCCAGTACTTC	CASSAPQLETQYF
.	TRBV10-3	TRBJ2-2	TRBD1	TGTGCCACCAGGGACAGGGGGAACACCGGGGAGCTGTTTTTT	CATRDRGNTGELFF
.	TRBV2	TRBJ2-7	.	TGTGCCAGCGGGGACACCTACGAGCAGTACTTC	CASGDTYEQYF
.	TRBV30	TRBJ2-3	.	TGTGCCTGGAGTATAGGGACATCCGTCACAGATACGCAGTATTTT	CAWSIGTSVTDTQYF
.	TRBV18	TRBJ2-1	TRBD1	TGTGCCAGCTCACCCGGGACAGGGTCTAATGAGCAGTTCTTC	CASSPGTGSNEQFF
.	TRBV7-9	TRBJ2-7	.	TGTGCCAGCAGCTCTACGGACAGCCTCTACGAGCAGTACTTC	CASSSTDSLYEQYF
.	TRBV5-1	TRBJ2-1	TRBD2	TGCGCCAGCAGCTTGGGTAGCGGGGGGGCCTTCGAGCAGTTCTTC	CASSLGSGGAFEQFF
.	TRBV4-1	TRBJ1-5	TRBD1	TGCGCCAGCAGCCAAGGGAGGGACAGGGAATGGAATCAGCCCCAGCATTTT	CASSQGRDREWNQPQHF
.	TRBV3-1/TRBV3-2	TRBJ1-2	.	TGTGCCAGCAGCCACCAGGGTGGAGGCTACACCTTC	CASSHQGGGYTF
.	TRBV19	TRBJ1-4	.	TGTGCCAGTAGTATAGGAATCAGGTTGGATGAAAAACTGTTTTTT	CASSIGIRLDEKLFF
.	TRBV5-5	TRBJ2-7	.	TGTGCCAGCAACTTGGTTTCGTCCTACGAGCAGTACTTC	CASNLVSSYEQYF
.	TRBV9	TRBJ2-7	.	TGTGCCAGCAGCGTAGATTCCCATCGGGGCTACGAGCAGTACTTC	CASSVDSHRGYEQYF
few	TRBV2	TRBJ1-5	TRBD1	TGTGCCAGCAGTGTGGGACAGGGATCGGGTCAGCCCCAGCATTTT	CASSVGQGSGQPQHF
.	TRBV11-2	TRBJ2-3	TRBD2	TGTGCCAGCAGCTTTGTAGCGGGGCTGGCCACAGATACGCAGTATTTT	CASSFVAGLATDTQYF
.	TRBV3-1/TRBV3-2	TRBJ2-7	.	TGTGCCAGCAGCCAAGGTAGCTACCCTTCCTACGAGCAGTACTTC	CASSQGSYPSYEQYF
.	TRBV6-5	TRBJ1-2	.	TGTGCCAGCACATACAGGGTCGATGGCTACACCTTC	CASTYRVDGYTF
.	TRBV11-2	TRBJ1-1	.	TGTGCCAGCAGTTCCCTCCGGGTTCTCACTGAAGCTTTCTTT	CASSSLRVLTEAFF
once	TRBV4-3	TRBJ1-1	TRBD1	TGCGCCAGCAGCCTTCGACAGGGAGGGAACACTGAAGCTTTCTTT	CASSLRQGGNTEAFF
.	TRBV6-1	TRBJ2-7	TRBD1	TGTGCCAGCAGTGAAGGGGGCAGGGGGCTGGGCGAGCAGTACTTC	CASSEGGRGLGEQYF
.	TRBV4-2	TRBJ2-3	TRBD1	TGTGCCAGCAGCCAAGATTCTTGGGACAGGGGCCCAGATACGCAGTATTTT	CASSQDSWDRGPDTQYF
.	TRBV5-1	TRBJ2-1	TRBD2	TGCGCCAGCAGCTTTCAGCGGGGGGCCTACAATGAGCAGTTCTTC	CASSFQRGAYNEQFF
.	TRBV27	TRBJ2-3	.	TGTGCCAGCGCGGGGCGTTGGGGCACAGATACGCAGTATTTT	CASAGRWGTDTQYF
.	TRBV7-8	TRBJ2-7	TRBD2	TGTGCCAGCAGCCCAAGACTAGCGGCCTACGAGCAGTACTTC	CASSPRLAAYEQYF